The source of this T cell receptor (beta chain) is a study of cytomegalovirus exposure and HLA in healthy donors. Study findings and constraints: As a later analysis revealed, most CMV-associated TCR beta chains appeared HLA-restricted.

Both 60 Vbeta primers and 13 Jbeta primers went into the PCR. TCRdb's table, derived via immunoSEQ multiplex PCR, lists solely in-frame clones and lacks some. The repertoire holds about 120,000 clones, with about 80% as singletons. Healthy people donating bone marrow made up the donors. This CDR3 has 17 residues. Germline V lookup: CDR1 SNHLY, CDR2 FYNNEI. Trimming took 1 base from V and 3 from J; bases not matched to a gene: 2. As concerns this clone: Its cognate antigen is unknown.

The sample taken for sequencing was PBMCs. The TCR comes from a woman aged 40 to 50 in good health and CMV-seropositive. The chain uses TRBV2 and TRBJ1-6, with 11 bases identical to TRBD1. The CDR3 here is CASSEDGTGGYNSPLHF. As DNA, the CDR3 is TGTGCCAGCAGTGAAGACGGGACAGGGGGCTATAATTCACCCCTCCACTTT.